Below are 16 T cell receptor beta chains sequenced from a single sample in a study of T cells in Graves' hyperthyroidism and ophthalmopathy (dated by TCRdb to the late 2010s). The receptor library was made with multiplex PCR. The sequencer was an Illumina HiSeq 2000. The TCR beta CDR3 regions were amplified from RNA transcripts. A first-round RT-PCR of the TCR CDR3 used the HTBI primer set with the Qiagen OneStep RT-PCR kit. Through fastp at Q25 and MiXCR, TCRdb rebuilt clones from the public reads, retaining in-frame beta chains. Each record represents a unique CDR3 protein, reported with the most common genes and DNA among its rows. The sample table contains 450,000 to 500,000 distinct CDR3 sequences; only one count was recorded for around a fifth of them. The ten most abundant clones make up about 49% of the sample. Sequencing was done on a sample of blood. Receptors were obtained from a woman aged 70-85 years with Graves' ophthalmopathy.

This clonotype was seen only a few times. This chain connects TRBV7-2 to TRBJ1-3, with no clear D. CDR1 is SGHTA and CDR2 is FQGNSA in the germline V gene. V lost 6 bases to trimming and J lost 1 base, with 16 bases between them. The CDR3 loop spans 16 amino acids. In DNA form, the CDR3 reads TGTGCCAGCAGACCGGACGCGGCGGCGTCTGGAAACACCATATATTTT. Residues: CASRPDAAASGNTIYF.

The V call is TRBV20-1, the J call TRBJ1-6; D is unclear. CDR3 length: 14 residues. Trimming stripped 0 bases from V and 7 bases from J, with 10 bases between. Germline values: CDR1 DFQATT, CDR2 SNEGSKA (reference sequence). As DNA, the CDR3 is TGCAGTGCTAGAGACGGCAGAAACAATTCACCCCTCCACTTT. It is translated as CSARDGRNNSPLHF.

The chain has TRBV12-3 or TRBV12-4 and TRBJ2-7; 11 nucleotides match TRBD1. After removal of 4 bases from V and 0 bases from J, the junction contained 8 bases not matched to a gene. The CDR3 contains 17 residues. The CDR3 DNA is TGTGCCAGCAGTTGGGGACAGGGGGTGGGGGTCTCCTACGAGCAGTACTTC. The encoded protein is CASSWGQGVGVSYEQYF.

The chain combines TRBV7-9 with TRBJ1-1; 7 nucleotides agree with TRBD1. The CDR3 sequence is 15 residues long. Germline V lookup: CDR1 SEHNR, CDR2 FQNEAQ (reference sequence). Trimming at V came to 2 bases and at J to 4 bases, leaving 7 bases not matched to a gene. As DNA, the CDR3 is TGTGCCAGCAGCTTATTAGGGGACAGCGGCACTGAAGCTTTCTTT. This translates into CASSLLGDSGTEAFF.

The chain recombines TRBV15 with TRBJ1-5; 8 bases match TRBD1. Germline CDR1 LNHNV, CDR2 YYDKDF (reference sequence). The CDR3 totals 14 residues. J gave up 6 bases and V 4 bases, and 5 bases lay outside the gene matches. The CDR3: CATSKQDRVQPQHF. CDR3 bases: TGTGCCACCAGCAAACAGGACAGGGTTCAGCCCCAGCATTTT.

Concerning this clonotype: This may be a read error, as it is one base from a much larger clone. V usage is TRBV5-1 and J usage is TRBJ2-7; 10 bases align to TRBD2. With V trimmed by 3 bases and J by 7 bases, 10 bases remained unmatched. The V gene's germline CDR1 is SGHRS and CDR2 YFSETQ. This CDR3 spans 15 amino acids. The DNA of the CDR3 is TGCGCCAGCAGCTCGAGCGGGAGGGCCGAGAATGAGCAGTACTTC. Residues: CASSSSGRAENEQYF.

This clonotype has more than one count but fewer than ten. The chain joins TRBV7-9 to TRBJ2-2; D might be TRBD1 or TRBD2, each matching 6 bases. The CDR3 has 16 amino acids. The V gene's germline CDR1 is SEHNR and CDR2 FQNEAQ (reference sequence). The V gene lost 3 bases and the J gene lost 4 bases, with 15 bases spanning the gap. This chain's CDR3 is CASSLAMGGGTGELFF. The CDR3 region has the DNA TGTGCCAGCAGCTTGGCTATGGGGGGCGGCACCGGGGAGCTGTTTTTT.

The chain recombines TRBV20-1 with TRBJ2-1, with D hard to call. Germline CDR1 is DFQATT and CDR2 is SNEGSKA (reference sequence). The V and J ends lost 2 bases and 7 bases respectively, with 24 bases between them. The CDR3 has 17 residues. The chain's CDR3 is CSARPLEAREHGNEQFF. For the CDR3, the DNA is TGCAGTGCTAGACCACTCGAGGCTCGTGAGCATGGGAATGAGCAGTTCTTC.

The V call is TRBV28, the J call TRBJ1-2; D is unclear. Per the germline V gene, CDR1 is MDHEN and CDR2 is SYDVKM. The CDR3 consists of 16 residues. Trimming took off 2 bases at V and 0 bases at J, with 13 bases between the two ends. The CDR3 nucleotides are TGTGCCAGCAGTTTAGATGGGCGGGCGGCTAACTATGGCTACACCTTC. This sequence encodes CASSLDGRAANYGYTF.

The V gene is TRBV20-1, the J gene TRBJ1-5; TRBD1 matches at 7 bases. This CDR3 spans 14 amino acids. The trim removed 6 bases at V and 3 bases at J, leaving 8 bases unmatched. From germline, CDR1 is DFQATT and CDR2 SNEGSKA (reference sequence). CDR3 residues: CSADPGTDNQPQHF. CDR3 in DNA: TGCAGTGCAGACCCCGGGACAGACAATCAGCCCCAGCATTTT.

This clonotype was seen a handful of times. The chain carries TRBV6-1 and TRBJ2-1; TRBD1 agrees at 10 bases. V lost 6 bases to trimming and J lost 7 bases; unmatched junction nucleotides: 6. Per germline, CDR1 MNHNS and CDR2 SASEGT. The CDR3 runs 14 residues. The DNA of the CDR3 is TGTGCCAGCAGGCTGGGACAGGGGAGGAATGAGCAGTTCTTC. Protein: CASRLGQGRNEQFF.

Only a few counts were recorded for this clonotype. The chain recombines TRBV28 with TRBJ1-4, with D possibly matching TRBD1 (5 bases). CDR1 and CDR2 from the germline V gene are MDHEN and SYDVKM. There are 13 residues in the CDR3. Trimming left V 8 bases short and J 7 bases short, with 14 bases between. The CDR3 DNA follows: TGTGCCAGCGGGGGACCTCTGGGTGAAAAACTGTTTTTT. Protein: CASGGPLGEKLFF.

This chain connects TRBV7-2 to TRBJ1-2, with 7 bases matching TRBD1. Germline trimming cut 5 bases from V and 7 bases from J; bases unmatched to any gene: 4. CDR1 is SGHTA, CDR2 FQGNSA, per germline. The CDR3 length is 12 residues. CDR3 DNA: TGTGCCAGCAGCCCCCGGACAGGTGGCTACACCTTC. Translating gives CASSPRTGGYTF.

In this sample, this clonotype turned up many times. The genes are TRBV6-2 or TRBV6-3 and TRBJ1-5, with D unresolved. Germline CDR1 and CDR2: MNHEY and SVGEGT. Trimming shortened V by 0 bases and J by 7 bases, and 19 bases separated the two germline ends. This CDR3 is built from 17 residues. The CDR3 nucleotides are TGTGCCAGCAGTTACTCGGTCAGTTTTATGGGCTGGCAGCCCCAGCATTTT. Translating gives CASSYSVSFMGWQPQHF.

V and J are TRBV5-1 and TRBJ2-1, with D perhaps TRBD2 (7 bases). This CDR3 spans 16 amino acids. Germline loops: CDR1 SGHRS, CDR2 YFSETQ. V lost 3 bases and J lost 0, with 13 bases in between. The CDR3 spells CASSWGGGSSYNEQFF. CDR3 DNA: TGCGCCAGCAGCTGGGGAGGGGGAAGCTCCTACAATGAGCAGTTCTTC.

This clonotype was found a few times. The CDR3 reads CASSQEIGEQYF. DNA of the CDR3: TGCGCCAGCAGCCAAGAGATTGGCGAGCAGTACTTC. This sequence joins TRBV4-1 and TRBJ2-7, with no clear D. Trimming shortened V by 0 bases and J by 6 bases, and 6 bases separated the two germline ends. The CDR3 loop spans 12 amino acids. The germline V gene encodes CDR1 MGHRA and CDR2 YSYEKL.